The 6 T cell receptor beta chains below come from one sample, sequenced in a study of identical twins. TCRdb ran MiXCR on the 5' RACE reads and lists one entry per CDR3 protein. Counted here are about 660,000 distinct CDR3 sequences, under 9% occurring once; the ten biggest clones make up 0.75% to 1%. These sequences were also reported in another study, on yellow fever vaccine responses in identical twins.

The sequenced sample consisted of PBMCs. These receptors were taken from a woman younger than 30 in good health.

The chain uses TRBV20-1 and TRBJ1-1; D is undetermined. Germline CDR1 DFQATT, CDR2 SNEGSKA (reference sequence). Trimming pared 0 bases from V and 0 bases from J, leaving 8 bases between. CDR3 size: 14 residues. The DNA of the CDR3 is TGCAGTGCTAGAGATAAGAGCATGAACACTGAAGCTTTCTTT. This codes for CSARDKSMNTEAFF.

In its sample, this clonotype was seen a few times. This chain uses TRBV6-5 with TRBJ1-1; possibly TRBD1 for D (6 bases). The CDR3 sequence is 15 residues long. Looked up from germline, CDR1 is MNHEY and CDR2 is SVGAGI. V shed 4 bases and J shed 1 base, with 13 bases lying between them. The CDR3 reads CASSLNREGNTEAFF. Here the CDR3 DNA reads TGTGCCAGCAGTTTGAACAGGGAGGGGAACACTGAAGCTTTCTTT.

This clonotype was counted only a few times. V usage is TRBV20-1 and J usage is TRBJ1-2, with a weak D call TRBD1 (5 bases). Trimming cost V 0 bases and J 1 base, with 15 bases left between them. Germline assignment: CDR1 DFQATT and CDR2 SNEGSKA (reference sequence). CDR3 size: 16 residues. CDR3 DNA sequence: TGCAGTGCTAGAGATCCCCCCGACAGAATTAACTATGGCTACACCTTC. Translated: CSARDPPDRINYGYTF.

This clonotype showed up many times. The V and J genes are TRBV12-3 or TRBV12-4 and TRBJ2-2; the match to TRBD2 covers 11 bases. The CDR3 has 17 residues. V shed 2 bases, J shed 3 bases, and the junction held 5 bases outside the gene matches. CDR3 sequence reads: CASSLLLAGAHTGELFF. In DNA, the CDR3 is TGTGCCAGCAGTTTACTACTAGCGGGAGCTCACACCGGGGAGCTGTTTTTT.

J is TRBJ1-1 and V is TRBV7-9; D is uncertain. V was clipped by 5 bases and J by 0 bases, with 13 bases between them. This CDR3 is 15 amino acids long. Per the germline V gene, CDR1 is SEHNR and CDR2 is FQNEAQ (reference sequence). In DNA form, the CDR3 reads TGTGCCAGCAGCCGGGATCTAGTCATGAACACTGAAGCTTTCTTT. Translated, it gives CASSRDLVMNTEAFF.

The V and J genes are TRBV7-9 and TRBJ2-3, with D tentatively TRBD1 or TRBD2 (6 bases each). Germline CDR1 reads SEHNR; CDR2 reads FQNEAQ (reference sequence). The CDR3 totals 16 residues. The ends were cut back, 5 bases at V and 2 bases at J, with 17 bases in the middle. The CDR3 sequence is CASSRPGAAVTDTQYF. CDR3 in DNA: TGTGCCAGCAGCCGGCCGGGGGCCGCGGTCACAGATACGCAGTATTTT.